The source of this T cell receptor (beta chain) is a study of CD8 T cells in ankylosing spondylitis. Whole-study findings and limits: Researchers report that disease-linked clones proved CD8+ and relatively rare in peripheral blood. Reports of some motif variants in reactive arthritis synovial fluid and blood predate this one. Matched ankylosing spondylitis synovial fluid reportedly showed significant enrichment of disease-linked clones.

Making use of molecular barcodes, quantitative 5'-RACE generated TCR beta libraries. TCRdb re-called the 5' RACE reads through MiXCR, storing one row per CDR3 protein. This table has tens of thousands of distinct CDR3 sequences, under 13% appearing once. A remark on this clonotype: What it recognizes is unknown.

V was pared by 4 bases and J by 2 bases, with 5 bases of the junction left unmatched. This CDR3 has 16 amino acids. Per the germline V gene, CDR1 is KGHDR and CDR2 is SFDVKD. This sequence joins TRBV24-1 and TRBJ2-3, with TRBD2 matching over 10 bases. Specimen: blood, either unsorted or a sorted T cell fraction (not recorded which). The receptor comes from a male donor with ankylosing spondylitis or in good health (not recorded which). The CDR3 sequence is CATSDRTSGYTDTQYF. The CDR3 region has the DNA TGTGCCACCAGTGACCGGACTAGCGGATACACAGATACGCAGTATTTT.